These 5 T cell receptor beta chains came from one sample sequenced in a study of T cell responses to AZD1222 COVID-19 vaccine. TCRdb keeps only in-frame clones here, not all; method: immunoSEQ multiplex PCR. The top ten hold less than 3.5% of the sample, which has around 160,000 clones, just over 90% seen once. This material consisted of peripheral blood, taken on day 0 of MenACWY control vaccination. The receptors stem from an adult in good health.

The V call is TRBV11-1, the J call TRBJ2-7; 8 bases agree with TRBD1. CDR3 length: 14 amino acids. Germline values: CDR1 SGHAT, CDR2 FQDESV (reference sequence). Germline trimming cut 5 bases from V and 1 base from J; bases unmatched to any gene: 4. This CDR3 is CASSLDRGSYEQYF. The CDR3 region has the DNA TGTGCCAGCAGCCTCGACAGGGGTTCCTACGAGCAGTACTTC.

The V and J genes are TRBV15 and TRBJ2-3; the match to TRBD1 covers 7 bases. Germline V gene data show CDR1 as LNHNV and CDR2 as YYDKDF (reference sequence). The length of the CDR3 is 15 residues. V gave up 5 bases and J gave up 6 bases; unmatched junction bases: 11. The CDR3 loop is CATSHRDSAGDTQYF. The CDR3 DNA sequence: TGTGCCACCAGCCACCGGGACAGCGCTGGGGATACGCAGTATTTT.

This clone was observed once. The V gene is TRBV7-9, the J gene TRBJ1-6; unclear D gene. CDR3 size: 17 residues. Trimming removed 4 bases at V and 9 bases at J, with 22 bases between. The germline CDR1 and CDR2 sequences are SEHNR and FQNEAQ (reference sequence). The CDR3 DNA reads as TGTGCCAGCAGCTCGACGTCCGTGACCCCGGAGGTTTCACCCCTCCACTTT. Protein product: CASSSTSVTPEVSPLHF.

The chain is built from TRBV3-1 (or the pseudogene TRBV3-2) and TRBJ2-7, with 7 positions matching TRBD2. The V gene's germline CDR1 is LGHDT and CDR2 YNNKEL (reference sequence). The V and J ends lost 1 base and 1 base, in that order; junction bases with no gene match: 1. The CDR3 is made up of 14 amino acids. The CDR3 DNA follows: TGTGCCAGCAGCCAAGGGGGACTATCCTACGAGCAGTACTTC. This gives the protein CASSQGGLSYEQYF.

The chain joins TRBV20-1 to TRBJ1-5; no reliable D call. This CDR3 region has 12 residues. Germline V lookup: CDR1 DFQATT, CDR2 SNEGSKA (reference sequence). V was trimmed by 3 bases and J by 5 bases, leaving 8 bases between them. CDR3 sequence reads: CSASREDQPQHF. The CDR3 coding sequence is TGCAGTGCTAGTAGGGAGGATCAGCCCCAGCATTTT.